One and the same sample provided the 10 T cell receptor beta chains below, sequenced in a study of shared clonotypes between healthy human individuals. Cells designated naive CD8 were CD45RO-negative and were positively selected for CCR7, with terminally differentiated effector memory CD45RA+ cells excluded. Only in-frame clones appear in the TCRdb table, and some are missing; sequencing was by immunoSEQ multiplex PCR. This sample carries approximately 2,200,000 clones, roughly 91% of them seen once, and the ten largest clones take approximately 1.7%. Sequenced sample: naive CD8+ T cells from PBMCs. These receptors all stem from a young man in good health. Some clones in this sample may be carry-over from other donors' samples.

The V and J genes are TRBV11-2 and TRBJ1-1; D is undetermined. The germline V and J ends were trimmed by 0 bases and 11 bases, with 13 bases remaining between them. The CDR3 runs 13 residues. The V gene's germline CDR1 is SGHAT and CDR2 FQNNGV. The CDR3 DNA reads TGTGCCAGCAGCTTAGAGGCCCGGGGAGCCGCTTTCTTT. As protein: CASSLEARGAAFF.

The table lists this clone with a count of one. The V call is TRBV9, the J call TRBJ1-1; maybe TRBD1 (6 bases). This CDR3 comprises 14 residues. Germline V gene sequence: CDR1 SGDLS, CDR2 YYNGEE. V gave up 3 bases and J gave up 1 base, with 10 bases separating them. The CDR3 sequence: CASSDGGPNTEAFF. Here the CDR3 DNA reads TGTGCCAGCAGCGACGGGGGGCCGAACACTGAAGCTTTCTTT.

The CDR3 loop is CASSLTGGTANYGYTF. The CDR3 coding sequence is TGTGCCAGCAGTTTGACAGGGGGTACAGCTAACTATGGCTACACCTTC. This chain joins TRBV28 and TRBJ1-2; 9 nucleotides line up with TRBD1. With V trimmed by 3 bases and J by 0 bases, 5 bases remained unmatched. Germline lookup yields CDR1 MDHEN and CDR2 SYDVKM. CDR3 length equals 16 residues.

V is TRBV6-1 and J is TRBJ2-3; D not resolved. Trimming took 4 bases from V and 0 from J, leaving 8 bases between them. The V gene's germline CDR1 is MNHNS and CDR2 SASEGT. CDR3 size: 14 residues. This CDR3 reads CASSVGTSTDTQYF. The CDR3 nucleotides are TGTGCCAGCAGTGTCGGTACTAGCACAGATACGCAGTATTTT.

V and J are TRBV19 and TRBJ1-5, with a tentative D call TRBD1 (5 bases). This CDR3 comprises 14 residues. CDR1 and CDR2 from the germline V gene are LNHDA and SQIVND (reference sequence). The ends were cut back, 0 bases at V and 4 bases at J, with 7 bases in the middle. The DNA of the CDR3 is TGTGCCAGTAGTATAGACCCAGGGAATCAGCCCCAGCATTTT. The encoded protein is CASSIDPGNQPQHF.

This clone was found once. The chain carries TRBV7-9 and TRBJ2-5; TRBD1 aligns across 7 bases. V was clipped by 1 base and J by 5 bases; unmatched bases: 4. The germline V gene has CDR1 SEHNR and CDR2 FQNEAQ (reference sequence). CDR3 length equals 14 residues. DNA for the CDR3: TGTGCCAGCAGCTTAGGAGGGGGCGGGGAGACCCAGTACTTC. It specifies CASSLGGGGETQYF.

This chain uses TRBV10-3 with TRBJ2-7; possibly TRBD1 or TRBD2 for D (6 bases each). The CDR3 length is 15 residues. The germline CDR1 and CDR2 sequences are ENHRY and SYGVKD. V gave up 2 bases and J gave up 3 bases, with 14 bases separating them. DNA of the CDR3: TGTGCCATCAGTGAGGGATGGGGGGCGAGCTACGAGCAGTACTTC. It yields the protein CAISEGWGASYEQYF.

CDR3 in DNA: TGTGCCAGCAGCCCCAGGACGGGCGAACCCTACGAGCAGTACTTC. This encodes CASSPRTGEPYEQYF. The chain combines TRBV7-9 with TRBJ2-7; D is unresolved. The V gene's germline CDR1 is SEHNR and CDR2 FQNEAQ (reference sequence). Trimming removed 5 bases from V and 2 bases from J, with 16 bases in between. The CDR3 contains 15 residues.

The rearrangement joins TRBV6-5 to TRBJ2-3; no reliable D call. CDR1 is MNHEY, CDR2 SVGAGI, per germline. The germline V and J ends were trimmed by 10 bases and 3 bases, with 20 bases remaining between them. CDR3 length equals 15 residues. CDR3 in DNA: TGTGCCACTCTTCCGAGGACCTCTACAACAGATACGCAGTATTTT. Translated, it gives CATLPRTSTTDTQYF.

A single count supports this clone. The chain recombines TRBV5-1 with TRBJ2-7; 9 bases match TRBD1. The CDR3 loop spans 15 amino acids. The germline CDR1 and CDR2 sequences are SGHRS and YFSETQ. The V gene end was trimmed by 1 base and the J gene end by 5 bases; junction bases not matched to a gene: 7. CDR3 DNA: TGCGCCAGCAGCTTGTGGGAGACAGGGGGAGACGAGCAGTACTTC. This codes for CASSLWETGGDEQYF.